The rows below give T cell receptor beta chains drawn from one sample of a study of cytomegalovirus exposure and HLA in healthy donors. Sequenced by immunoSEQ multiplex PCR; TCRdb stores in-frame clones only, minus some. The table records 85,000 to 100,000 clones, around 74% of them present only once. Source material: PBMCs. Every receptor here comes from a man in his forties in good health and CMV-seropositive. The CDR3 runs from the conserved cysteine through the conserved F or W. The order of the fields is V gene, J gene, CDR3 protein.

v_gene: TRBV9
j_gene: TRBJ1-6
CDR3aa: CASSAPGQGASNSPLHF

v_gene: TRBV19
j_gene: TRBJ1-5
CDR3aa: CASVQGQGFNQPQHF

v_gene: TRBV29-1
j_gene: TRBJ1-2
CDR3aa: CSVTGATARGYTF

v_gene: TRBV6-6
j_gene: TRBJ1-5
CDR3aa: CASSPGGRANQPQHF

v_gene: TRBV6-1
j_gene: TRBJ1-6
CDR3aa: CASSESFYNSPLHF

v_gene: TRBV14
j_gene: TRBJ1-1
CDR3aa: CASSQMGGTEAFF

v_gene: TRBV28
j_gene: TRBJ2-7
CDR3aa: CASSTGLAGSLYEQYF

v_gene: TRBV28
j_gene: TRBJ2-5
CDR3aa: CASSSMVAGEETQYF

v_gene: TRBV6-4
j_gene: TRBJ2-3
CDR3aa: CASTDGGTTDTQYF

v_gene: TRBV5-6
j_gene: TRBJ2-3
CDR3aa: CASSPRMRTDTQYF

v_gene: TRBV7-9
j_gene: TRBJ2-7
CDR3aa: CASSHRDMVHEQYF

v_gene: TRBV23-1
j_gene: TRBJ1-5
CDR3aa: CASSLVIVGEYQPQHF

v_gene: TRBV5-6
j_gene: TRBJ1-6
CDR3aa: CASSPGRGFNSPLHF

v_gene: TRBV11-2
j_gene: TRBJ2-7
CDR3aa: CASSPREDYEQYF

v_gene: TRBV7-2
j_gene: TRBJ2-7
CDR3aa: CASSGRGTRSTYEQYF

v_gene: TRBV19
j_gene: TRBJ1-2
CDR3aa: CASTPGEGRSYLNYGYTF

v_gene: TRBV27
j_gene: TRBJ1-6
CDR3aa: CASSFPQGNSPLHF

v_gene: TRBV7-2
j_gene: TRBJ2-7
CDR3aa: CASSLGSGQGGFEQYF

v_gene: TRBV10-3
j_gene: TRBJ2-7
CDR3aa: CAIRGGGAYEQYF

v_gene: TRBV6-5
j_gene: TRBJ1-1
CDR3aa: CASRVGPNSEAFF

v_gene: TRBV7-2
j_gene: TRBJ2-7
CDR3aa: CASSSGTGKGEQYF

v_gene: TRBV28
j_gene: TRBJ1-1
CDR3aa: CASSFRGMNTEAFF

v_gene: TRBV4-1
j_gene: TRBJ2-2
CDR3aa: CASSHSPGTARNTGELFF

v_gene: TRBV7-2
j_gene: TRBJ2-1
CDR3aa: CASRLTRDEQFF

v_gene: TRBV29-1
j_gene: TRBJ1-5
CDR3aa: CSVVVTGVGSNQPQHF

v_gene: TRBV27
j_gene: TRBJ1-2
CDR3aa: CASGRGALSYGYTF

v_gene: TRBV10-1
j_gene: TRBJ2-1
CDR3aa: CASKDEGLGEQFF

v_gene: TRBV4-3
j_gene: TRBJ2-7
CDR3aa: CASSQVTRETYEQYF

v_gene: TRBV7-9
j_gene: TRBJ2-5
CDR3aa: CASSLGDRVQETQYF

v_gene: TRBV7-2
j_gene: TRBJ2-5
CDR3aa: CASSQVHLETQYF

v_gene: TRBV12-5
j_gene: TRBJ1-1
CDR3aa: CASGGIGEVAEAFF

v_gene: TRBV7-2
j_gene: TRBJ1-4
CDR3aa: CASRRGRAEKLFF

v_gene: TRBV7-8
j_gene: TRBJ2-1
CDR3aa: CASSLRTGDYNEQFF

v_gene: TRBV4-1
j_gene: TRBJ2-7
CDR3aa: CASSPSPGSHEQYF

v_gene: TRBV10-1
j_gene: TRBJ2-7
CDR3aa: CASYPLLSYEQYF

v_gene: TRBV5-8
j_gene: TRBJ2-1
CDR3aa: CASSAGLLTDNEQFF

v_gene: TRBV7-2
j_gene: TRBJ2-3
CDR3aa: CASSFRQGDTQYF

v_gene: TRBV28
j_gene: TRBJ2-1
CDR3aa: CASSFLGGSYNEQFF

v_gene: TRBV28
j_gene: TRBJ1-6
CDR3aa: CASGRQTYNSPLHF

v_gene: TRBV20-1
j_gene: TRBJ2-7
CDR3aa: CSAPTRIEQYF

v_gene: TRBV28
j_gene: TRBJ2-1
CDR3aa: CASLLAGAYNEQFF

v_gene: TRBV28
j_gene: TRBJ1-5
CDR3aa: CASSLDIQPQHF

v_gene: TRBV6-6
j_gene: TRBJ2-2
CDR3aa: CASTLAGRGGTGELFF

v_gene: TRBV5-1
j_gene: TRBJ2-5
CDR3aa: CASSPPGQGARETQYF

v_gene: TRBV4-2
j_gene: TRBJ2-3
CDR3aa: CASSTNSGGARADTQYF